The T cell receptor (beta chain) described here comes from a study of neurological immune-mediated disorders. The healthy controls volunteered at a blood bank in Maryland, USA. This clonotype was recorded at least ten times. Germline and junction disagree at one end, which may indicate a read error. The output of every sequencing run exceeded 170 million TCR-beta sequences, derived from 15-18 subjects. Each CDR3 protein gets one entry after TCRdb re-called the 5' RACE reads with MiXCR. Of approximately 74,000 distinct CDR3 sequences in the sample, around 9.9% are singletons; the top ten hold 1.7%. The sequence derives from a man in his fifties in good health. Sequenced material: PBMCs.

CDR3 DNA sequence: TGTGCCAGCTCAACACCGGGACAGGGCTCCTACGAGCAGTACTTC. It specifies CASSTPGQGSYEQYF. V and J are TRBV18 and TRBJ2-7; 9 bases map to TRBD1. The CDR3 has 15 residues. The germline gives CDR1 KGHSH, CDR2 LQKENI.